Each of the 9 T cell receptor beta chains below was sequenced from the same sample in a study of control samples from healthy donors and cancer patients. Data came from immunoSEQ multiplex PCR; TCRdb stores just in-frame clones and leaves some out. The data show 90,000 to 150,000 clones, just over 90% seen once. Source material: blood. The source of these receptors is a woman aged 18-29 years in good health.

The chain employs TRBV4-1 and TRBJ2-1, with D unclear. CDR1 MGHRA and CDR2 YSYEKL come from the germline V gene. V was shortened by 1 base and J by 0 bases, with 13 bases between the two germline ends. The CDR3 consists of 17 residues. The CDR3 region is CASSQVRLVRSYNEQFF. CDR3 nucleotide sequence: TGCGCCAGCAGCCAAGTTAGGCTGGTACGCTCCTACAATGAGCAGTTCTTC.

The rearrangement links TRBV5-1 to TRBJ2-3; a possible D gene is TRBD1 (5 bases). From germline, CDR1 is SGHRS and CDR2 YFSETQ. Trimming took off 0 bases at V and 0 bases at J, with 5 bases between the two ends. The length of the CDR3 is 14 residues. The CDR3 region has the DNA TGCGCCAGCAGCTTGGGACAGAGCACAGATACGCAGTATTTT. Amino acids: CASSLGQSTDTQYF.

The chain joins TRBV3-1 (or the pseudogene TRBV3-2) to TRBJ2-7; 13 bases map to TRBD2. Germline assignment: CDR1 LGHDT and CDR2 YNNKEL (reference sequence). J lost 5 bases, V lost 6 bases, and 13 bases had no gene match. The CDR3 contains 17 residues. DNA for the CDR3: TGTGCCAGCAGGCATACTAGCGGGGGGGCCTTTAGGGACGAGCAGTACTTC. It encodes CASRHTSGGAFRDEQYF.

The chain joins TRBV6-5 to TRBJ2-2; a possible D gene is TRBD1 (5 bases). The CDR3 totals 13 residues. The ends were cut back, 6 bases at V and 0 bases at J, with 5 bases in the middle. Germline V CDR1 and CDR2: MNHEY, SVGAGI. This CDR3 is CASRQANTGELFF. Written as DNA, the CDR3 is TGTGCCAGCAGACAGGCGAACACCGGGGAGCTGTTTTTT.

The chain carries TRBV20-1 and TRBJ1-1; D is uncertain. The V end was cut by 3 bases, the J end by 8 bases, with 10 bases between. CDR1 and CDR2 from the germline V gene are DFQATT and SNEGSKA (reference sequence). The CDR3 has 11 residues. The CDR3 DNA is TGCAGTGCTAGTAAGGGATGGGAAGCTTTCTTT. It codes for CSASKGWEAFF.

The V gene is TRBV28, the J gene TRBJ1-6; a possible D gene is TRBD1 (5 bases). CDR3 length: 14 amino acids. The V gene's germline CDR1 is MDHEN and CDR2 SYDVKM. V was pared by 7 bases and J by 9 bases, with 16 bases between. This chain's CDR3 is CASTYPGGSSPLHF. The CDR3 coding sequence is TGTGCCAGCACCTATCCGGGGGGATCTTCACCCCTCCACTTT.

The V and J genes are TRBV6-5 and TRBJ2-1; the D gene is possibly TRBD2 (8 bases). From germline, CDR1 is MNHEY and CDR2 SVGAGI. Trimming shortened V by 7 bases and J by 10 bases, and 23 bases separated the two germline ends. The CDR3 is made up of 15 amino acids. The CDR3 bases are TGTGCCAGCATCTCTGGGACTAGGGGGCCCGGGGAGCAGTTCTTC. It specifies CASISGTRGPGEQFF.

The chain employs TRBV5-6 and TRBJ2-7; 8 bases are shared with TRBD1. The ends lost 3 bases at V and 1 base at J; junction bases unmatched: 3. Germline values: CDR1 SGHDT, CDR2 YYEEEE. The CDR3 contains 14 residues. The CDR3 DNA reads as TGTGCCAGCAGCTGGGGACAGGCATCCTACGAGCAGTACTTC. Its translation: CASSWGQASYEQYF.

This chain uses TRBV19 with TRBJ1-1; 8 nucleotides agree with TRBD1. This CDR3 has 14 amino acids. Germline loops: CDR1 LNHDA, CDR2 SQIVND (reference sequence). V was pared by 6 bases and J by 4 bases, with 7 bases of the junction left unmatched. The CDR3 spells CASSGRGRVTEAFF. In nucleotides, the CDR3 is TGTGCCAGTAGCGGCAGGGGGCGTGTCACTGAAGCTTTCTTT.